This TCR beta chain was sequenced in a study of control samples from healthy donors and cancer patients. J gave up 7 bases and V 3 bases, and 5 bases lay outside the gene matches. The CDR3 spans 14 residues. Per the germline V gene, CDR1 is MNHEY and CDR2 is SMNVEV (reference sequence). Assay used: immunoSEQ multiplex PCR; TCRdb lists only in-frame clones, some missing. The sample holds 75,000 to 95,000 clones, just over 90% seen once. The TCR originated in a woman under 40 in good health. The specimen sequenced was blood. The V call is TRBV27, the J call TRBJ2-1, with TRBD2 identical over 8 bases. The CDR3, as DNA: TGTGCCAGCAGTTTTTCGGGGGGGCAAAATGAGCAGTTCTTC. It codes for CASSFSGGQNEQFF.